This T cell receptor beta chain was captured by sequencing in a study of a mutant IDH1 vaccine in newly diagnosed glioma. About the study: Once 4-6 weeks had passed after radiotherapy alone, vaccination started, or it started with temozolomide cycles. Sex distribution of treated patients was approximately 60% male and about 38% female; mean age was around 40 years. Most patients had received both radiotherapy and temozolomide, the prior options being radiotherapy, temozolomide, or both.

V trimming: 3 bases; J trimming: 1 base; junction bases outside the gene matches: 19. Germline V lookup: CDR1 MNHEY, CDR2 SMNVEV (reference sequence). CDR3 size: 21 residues. With regard to this clone: Its antigen is not known.

The time point denotes: week 35, safety follow-up. Mutant IDH1 20-mer peptide, at 300 ug, made up each vaccine dose, with topical imiquimod. The method was immunoSEQ multiplex PCR; TCRdb's version includes in-frame clones alone and lacks a portion of them. The sample carries around 57,000 clones, roughly 84% recorded once. The chain carries TRBV27 and TRBJ1-3; TRBD1 matches at 9 bases. Sequencing was performed on PBMCs, taken from a glioma patient whose treatment included an IDH1 peptide vaccine. The TCR originated in a man younger than 45 with glioma. CDR3 loop: CASSFVSPGQGLPFSGNTIYF. In nucleotides, the CDR3 is TGTGCCAGCAGTTTCGTCTCGCCGGGACAGGGTTTACCCTTTTCTGGAAACACCATATATTTT.